The source of this T cell receptor (beta chain) is a study of T cells in Graves' hyperthyroidism and ophthalmopathy. The study, taken as a whole, reports: Stable hyperthyroidism was told apart from ophthalmopathy by a model built on 13 V-J features.

A patient was excluded if there was uncontrolled infection, other autoimmune disease, pregnancy or lactation. On the basis of clinical symptoms, serum thyroxine and TRAb, thyroid ultrasound and orbital computed tomography, diagnoses were made. This CDR3 spans 15 amino acids. From germline, CDR1 is LNHDA and CDR2 SQIVND (reference sequence). The V end lost 8 bases, the J end lost 4 bases, and 18 bases lay between the germline ends. The source material, RNA transcripts, was used to amplify TCR beta CDR3 regions. Initially, a first-round RT-PCR of the TCR CDR3 employed the HTBI primer set. TCRdb re-derived calls from the multiplex PCR reads in MiXCR, one entry per CDR3 protein. The sample yields 550,000 to 800,000 distinct CDR3 sequences, roughly 17% seen once. Worth noting for this clonotype: As yet, its antigen is unknown.

The chain has TRBV19 and TRBJ2-1, with D unresolved. The sequenced sample was blood. The TCR sequence derives from a man between 45 and 60 years old with Graves' hyperthyroidism. CDR3 nucleotides: TGTGCCAGTGCCCAGGTCGTTGGAGTGTACAATGAGCAGTTCTTC. Its translation is CASAQVVGVYNEQFF.